The entry that follows covers one T cell receptor beta chain sequence. The antigen remains unidentified. The sample comes from a study of shared clonotypes between healthy human individuals. Study at large: Donors had three CD4 naive, three CD4 memory, two CD8 naive and one CD8 memory plate apiece. Findings of the study overall: Blood was the sole source, and tissue repertoires probably differ.

The trim removed 6 bases at V and 5 bases at J, leaving 5 bases unmatched. The germline V gene encodes CDR1 MNHEY and CDR2 SVGAGI. This CDR3 comprises 14 residues. Healthy HIV-negative adults without recent acute infections or vaccinations served as donors. Caucasian adults residing in Nashville, Tennessee made up all the donors. Only in-frame clones appear in the TCRdb table, and some are missing; sequencing was by immunoSEQ multiplex PCR. The data contain about 710,000 clones, more than 70% of them singletons. The chain combines TRBV6-5 with TRBJ2-1; TRBD2 matches at 9 bases. The TCR originated in a woman aged 25-40 years in good health. Sequencing was performed on memory CD4+ T cells sorted from blood. Regarding subset: CD45RA-negative fraction. The CDR3 region is CASRISGGHNEQFF. The CDR3 bases are TGTGCCAGCAGGATTAGCGGGGGCCACAATGAGCAGTTCTTC.